This TCR beta chain was found in a study of technical replicates of blood from several donors. The method was immunoSEQ multiplex PCR; TCRdb's version includes in-frame clones alone and lacks a portion of them. The sample yields fewer than 90,000 clones, about 92% seen once. The CDR3 spans 14 residues. Deletions cut 3 bases from V and 12 bases from J, with 19 bases between. Per germline, CDR1 SGHRS and CDR2 YFSETQ. The source of this sequence is a human donor in good health. The sample was T cells isolated from PBMCs. The chain recombines TRBV5-1 with TRBJ2-1, with D perhaps TRBD2 (6 bases). CDR3 residues: CASSWDSYREGQFF. Here the CDR3 DNA reads TGCGCCAGCAGCTGGGACTCATACCGGGAAGGGCAGTTCTTC.